The rows below give T cell receptor beta chains drawn from one sample of a study of blood T cell repertoires in COVID-19. The protocol was immunoSEQ multiplex PCR, while the TCRdb copy is restricted to in-frame clones and leaves out a portion. In the table there are 60,000 to 65,000 clones, around 79% of which are singletons. Sequencing used peripheral blood. These receptors all stem from a man between 60 and 75 years old with acute or convalescent COVID-19. CDR3s include the opening cysteine and the closing phenylalanine or tryptophan. Fields, in order: V gene, D gene, clone size, J gene, CDR3 DNA, CDR3 protein. D genes are given only for firm matches. Where a row states a size, it is once, few, many or the class of an expanded clone; other rows omit it.

>TRBV19|TRBD1|NA|TRBJ1-5
TGTGCCAGTAGGCAGACAGGGGGGGGACAGCCCCAGCATTTT
CASRQTGGGQPQHF
>TRBV7-9|TRBD2|NA|TRBJ2-7
TGTGCCAGCAGCCCTAGCGGAAACTACTACGAGCAGTACTTC
CASSPSGNYYEQYF
>TRBV24-1|TRBD2|NA|TRBJ2-7
TGTGCCACTCTATCGTATAGCGGGAGTCGATACGAGCAGTACTTC
CATLSYSGSRYEQYF
>TRBV6-5|NA|NA|TRBJ2-3
TGTGCCAGCAGTACCCGGTCCGGGACACAAGATACGCAGTATTTT
CASSTRSGTQDTQYF
>TRBV2|TRBD1|once|TRBJ2-2
TGTGCCAGCAGCCTGAGGGACAGGAGCACCGGGGAGCTGTTTTTT
CASSLRDRSTGELFF
>TRBV7-9|NA|NA|TRBJ1-4
TGTGCCAGCAGCTTAGCGAGTGCAGGGGTTAATGAAAAACTGTTTTTT
CASSLASAGVNEKLFF
>TRBV4-2|NA|NA|TRBJ2-1
TGTGCCAGCAGCCAGGGAGCCCCTTCGCGGGAGCAGTTCTTC
CASSQGAPSREQFF
>TRBV28|NA|NA|TRBJ2-7
TGTGCCAGCAGTCCCCTAGCGCCAACCCATGGGGAGCAGTACTTC
CASSPLAPTHGEQYF
>TRBV5-1|TRBD2|few|TRBJ2-1
TGCGCCAGCAGCTTGGGGGGACTAGCGGGAGTCGATGAGCAGTTCTTC
CASSLGGLAGVDEQFF
>TRBV7-9|NA|NA|TRBJ2-3
TGTGCCAGCAGCTTTGGCGGGGATACGCAGTATTTT
CASSFGGDTQYF
>TRBV7-6|NA|once|TRBJ2-7
TGTGCCAGCAGCTTAGTAAGCGGCACTGCCTACGAGCAGTACTTC
CASSLVSGTAYEQYF
>TRBV9|NA|few|TRBJ2-2
TGTGCCAGCAGCCCGCGGACTTGGAACACCGGGGAGCTGTTTTTT
CASSPRTWNTGELFF
>TRBV19|NA|NA|TRBJ1-1
TGTGCCAGTAGTATCCGGAGTAACAGGGACACTGAAGCTTTCTTT
CASSIRSNRDTEAFF